This T cell receptor beta chain was documented in a study of metastatic and nonmetastatic thyroid tumors (dated by TCRdb to the early 2020s). For the wider study: The researchers compared repertoires between peripheral blood samples and tumor or nodule tissue samples from patients with malignant or benign thyroid disease. Summary of the overall study and its limitations: In both blood and tumor samples, malignant tumors were reported to have significantly higher TCR beta diversity than benign nodules.

Library method: PCR. Sequencing relied on an Illumina HiSeq 4000. High-throughput sequencing was used to profile the TCR beta-chain CDR3 region of each patient. For the original study's pipeline: The researchers built a classifier to tell apart papillary thyroid cancer patients with distant metastasis, based on CDR3 differences among clinicopathological groups. To measure repertoire diversity the researchers used the Shannon index, while the Morisita-Horn index served to gauge how similar the tumor and blood repertoires were. Starting from the raw public reads, TCRdb applied fastp trimming at Q25, assembled clones with MiXCR and retained in-frame beta chains. These V and J calls derive from TCRdb rather than the authors' analysis. The sample table lists 31,000 or so clones, 15% to 20% of them with a count of one. Under 5% of the sample is in the top ten clones. This clone is deemed medium-sized (0.01 to 0.1%). Its antigen is not yet known. No per-base quality is available; no much larger clone lies one base away.

No patient had received any treatment before thyroid surgery. Using T-cell receptor beta sequencing, the study looked back at clinical samples from patients collected from the early 2010s to the late 2010s. After removal of 4 bases from V and 2 bases from J, the junction retains 14 bases not matched to a gene. CDR1 MNHNS and CDR2 SASEGT are derived from the germline V gene. The CDR3 sequence holds 17 residues, the cysteine and phenylalanine included. Kept here is only the CDR3 DNA, which spans 51 bases and is read in frame from base 1. This receptor was identified in a female donor with papillary thyroid cancer or a benign thyroid nodule (not recorded which). Some clones in this sample may be carry-over from other donors' samples. The rearrangement combines TRBV6-1 with TRBJ2-7; 7 central bases correspond to TRBD1. The material sequenced was blood. The DNA is TGTGCCAGCAGTGCCCTCCCGACAGGGCAACACACCTACGAGCAGTACTTC. It specifies CASSALPTGQHTYEQYF.